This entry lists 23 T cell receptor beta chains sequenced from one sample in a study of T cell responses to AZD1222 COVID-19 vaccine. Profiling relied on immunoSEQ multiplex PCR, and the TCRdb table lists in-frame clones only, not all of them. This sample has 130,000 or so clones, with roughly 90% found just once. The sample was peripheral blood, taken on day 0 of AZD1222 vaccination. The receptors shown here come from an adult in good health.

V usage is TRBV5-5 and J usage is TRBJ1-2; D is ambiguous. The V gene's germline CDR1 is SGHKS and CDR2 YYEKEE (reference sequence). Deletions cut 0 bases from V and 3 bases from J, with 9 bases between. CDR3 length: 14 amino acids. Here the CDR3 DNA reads TGTGCCAGCAGCTTGGCCCCAGGACACTATGGCTACACCTTC. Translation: CASSLAPGHYGYTF.

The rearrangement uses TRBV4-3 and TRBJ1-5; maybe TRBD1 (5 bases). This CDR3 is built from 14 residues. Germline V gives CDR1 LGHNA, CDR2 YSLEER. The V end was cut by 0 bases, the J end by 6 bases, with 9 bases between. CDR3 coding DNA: TGCGCCAGCAGCCAAGATTCGGGGACTCAGCCCCAGCATTTT. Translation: CASSQDSGTQPQHF.

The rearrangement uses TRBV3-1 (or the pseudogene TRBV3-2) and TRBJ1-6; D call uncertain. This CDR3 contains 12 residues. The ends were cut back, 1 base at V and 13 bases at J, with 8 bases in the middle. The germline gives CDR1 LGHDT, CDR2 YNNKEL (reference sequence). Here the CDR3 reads CASSQGRAPLHF. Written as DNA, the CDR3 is TGTGCCAGCAGCCAAGGCCGGGCGCCCCTCCACTTT.

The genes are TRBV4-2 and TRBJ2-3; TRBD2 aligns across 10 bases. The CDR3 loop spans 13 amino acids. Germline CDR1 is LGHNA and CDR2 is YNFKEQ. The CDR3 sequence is CATSGMSTDTQYF. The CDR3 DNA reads TGTGCTACTAGCGGGATGAGCACAGATACGCAGTATTTT.

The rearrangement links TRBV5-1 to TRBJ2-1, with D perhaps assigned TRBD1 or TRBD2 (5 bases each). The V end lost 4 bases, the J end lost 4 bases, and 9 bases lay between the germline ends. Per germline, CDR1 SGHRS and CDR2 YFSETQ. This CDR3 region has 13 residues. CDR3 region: CASSGTLYNEQFF. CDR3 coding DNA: TGCGCCAGCAGCGGGACCTTGTACAATGAGCAGTTCTTC.

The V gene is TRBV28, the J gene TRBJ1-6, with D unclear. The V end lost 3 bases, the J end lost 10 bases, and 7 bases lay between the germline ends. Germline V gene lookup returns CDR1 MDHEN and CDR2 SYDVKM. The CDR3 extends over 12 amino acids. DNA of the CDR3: TGTGCCAGCAGTTTCTTAGTCTCACCCCTCCACTTT. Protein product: CASSFLVSPLHF.

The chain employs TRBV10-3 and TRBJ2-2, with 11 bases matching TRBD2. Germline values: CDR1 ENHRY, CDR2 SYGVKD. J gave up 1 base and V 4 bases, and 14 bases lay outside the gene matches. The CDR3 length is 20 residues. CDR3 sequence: CAISATTGTSGPMNTGELFF. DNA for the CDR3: TGTGCCATCAGTGCCACGACCGGGACTAGCGGACCGATGAACACCGGGGAGCTGTTTTTT.

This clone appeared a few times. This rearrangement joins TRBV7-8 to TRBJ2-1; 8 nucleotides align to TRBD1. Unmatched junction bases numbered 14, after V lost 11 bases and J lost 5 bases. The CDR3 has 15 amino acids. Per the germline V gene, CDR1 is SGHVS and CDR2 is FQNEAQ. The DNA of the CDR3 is TGTGCCGGGGGGACCCGGACAGGGAAGGACAATGAGCAGTTCTTC. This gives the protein CAGGTRTGKDNEQFF.

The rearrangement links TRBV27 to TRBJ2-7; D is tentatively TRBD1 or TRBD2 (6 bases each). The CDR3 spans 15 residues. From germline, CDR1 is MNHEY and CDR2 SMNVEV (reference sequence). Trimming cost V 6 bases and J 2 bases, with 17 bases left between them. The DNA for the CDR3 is TGTGCCAGCAGCCCCCAGTCGGGGGCAACCTACGAGCAGTACTTC. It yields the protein CASSPQSGATYEQYF.

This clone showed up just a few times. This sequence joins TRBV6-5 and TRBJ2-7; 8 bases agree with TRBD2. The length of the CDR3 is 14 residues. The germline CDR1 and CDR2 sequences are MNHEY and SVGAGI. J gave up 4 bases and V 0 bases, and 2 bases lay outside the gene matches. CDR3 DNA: TGTGCCAGCAGTTACTCGACGGGGGGGTACGAGCAGTACTTC. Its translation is CASSYSTGGYEQYF.

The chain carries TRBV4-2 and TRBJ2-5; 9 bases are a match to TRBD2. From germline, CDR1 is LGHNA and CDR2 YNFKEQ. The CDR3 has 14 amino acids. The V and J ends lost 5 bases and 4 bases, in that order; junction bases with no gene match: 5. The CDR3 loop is CASSSAGGRETQYF. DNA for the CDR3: TGTGCCAGCAGCTCAGCGGGAGGTAGAGAGACCCAGTACTTC.

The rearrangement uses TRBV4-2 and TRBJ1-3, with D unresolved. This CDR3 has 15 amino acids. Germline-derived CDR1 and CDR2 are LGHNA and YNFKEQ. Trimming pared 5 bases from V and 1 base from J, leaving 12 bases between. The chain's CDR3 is CASSNPTSSGNTIYF. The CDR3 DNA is TGTGCCAGCAGCAACCCGACCTCTTCTGGAAACACCATATATTTT.

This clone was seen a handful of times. The DNA of the CDR3 is TGTGCCAGCAGCTCCCAACCAGCTAATGAAAAACTGTTTTTT. It specifies CASSSQPANEKLFF. This chain joins TRBV11-2 and TRBJ1-4, with D unresolved. This CDR3 is built from 14 residues. Trimming stripped 4 bases from V and 3 bases from J, with 9 bases between. CDR1 and CDR2 (germline): SGHAT, FQNNGV.

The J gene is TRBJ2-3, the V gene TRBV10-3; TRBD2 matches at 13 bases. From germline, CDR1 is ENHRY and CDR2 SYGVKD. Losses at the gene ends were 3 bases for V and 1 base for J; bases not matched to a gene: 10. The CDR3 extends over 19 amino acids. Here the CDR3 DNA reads TGTGCCATCAGTGACACGGGACTAGCGGGATGGGAAGGCACAGATACGCAGTATTTT. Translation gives CAISDTGLAGWEGTDTQYF.

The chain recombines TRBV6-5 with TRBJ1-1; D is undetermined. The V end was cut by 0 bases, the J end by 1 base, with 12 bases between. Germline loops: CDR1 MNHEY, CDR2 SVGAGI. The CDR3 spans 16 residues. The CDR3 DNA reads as TGTGCCAGCAGTTACTCGAGATTTAGGGCGAACACTGAAGCTTTCTTT. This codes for CASSYSRFRANTEAFF.

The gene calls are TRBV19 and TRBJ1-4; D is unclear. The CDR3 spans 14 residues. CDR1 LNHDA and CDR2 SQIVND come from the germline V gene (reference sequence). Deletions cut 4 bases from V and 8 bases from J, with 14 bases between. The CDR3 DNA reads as TGTGCCAGTAGTAGTTACGGCTGGGTGGAAAAACTGTTTTTT. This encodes CASSSYGWVEKLFF.

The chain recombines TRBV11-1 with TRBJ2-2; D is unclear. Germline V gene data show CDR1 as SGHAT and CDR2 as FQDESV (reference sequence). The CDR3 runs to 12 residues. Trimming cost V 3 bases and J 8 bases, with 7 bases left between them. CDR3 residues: CASSFSEGELFF. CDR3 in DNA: TGTGCCAGCAGCTTCAGTGAGGGGGAGCTGTTTTTT.

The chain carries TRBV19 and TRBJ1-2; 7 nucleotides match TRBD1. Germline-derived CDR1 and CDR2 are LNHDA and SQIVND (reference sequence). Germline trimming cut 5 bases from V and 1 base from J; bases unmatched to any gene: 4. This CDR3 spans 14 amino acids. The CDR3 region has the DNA TGTGCCAGTAGTCAGGACAGGATTAACTATGGCTACACCTTC. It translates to CASSQDRINYGYTF.

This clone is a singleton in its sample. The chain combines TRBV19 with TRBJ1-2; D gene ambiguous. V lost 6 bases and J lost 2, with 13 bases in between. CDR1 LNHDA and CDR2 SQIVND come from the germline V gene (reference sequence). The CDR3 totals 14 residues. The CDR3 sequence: CASRRTGRNYGYTF. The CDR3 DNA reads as TGTGCCAGTAGGAGAACTGGACGAAACTATGGCTACACCTTC.

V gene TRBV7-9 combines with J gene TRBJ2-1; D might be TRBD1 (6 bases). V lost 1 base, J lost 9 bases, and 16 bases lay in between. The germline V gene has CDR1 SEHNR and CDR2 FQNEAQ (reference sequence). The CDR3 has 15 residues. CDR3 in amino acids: CASSLVGGTVSEQFF. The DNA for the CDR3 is TGTGCCAGCAGCTTAGTAGGGGGTACGGTCAGTGAGCAGTTCTTC.

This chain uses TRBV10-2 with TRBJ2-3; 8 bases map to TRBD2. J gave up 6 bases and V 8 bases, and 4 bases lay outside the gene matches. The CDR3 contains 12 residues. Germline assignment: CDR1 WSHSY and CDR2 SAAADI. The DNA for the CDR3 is TGCGCCAGCCGGACTAGCCGGGATACGCAGTATTTT. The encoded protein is CASRTSRDTQYF.

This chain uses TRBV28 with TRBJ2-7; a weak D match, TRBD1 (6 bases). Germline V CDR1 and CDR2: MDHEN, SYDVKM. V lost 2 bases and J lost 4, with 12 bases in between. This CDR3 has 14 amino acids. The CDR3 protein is CASSLDRLVYEQYF. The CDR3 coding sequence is TGTGCCAGCAGTTTAGACAGGTTGGTATACGAGCAGTACTTC.

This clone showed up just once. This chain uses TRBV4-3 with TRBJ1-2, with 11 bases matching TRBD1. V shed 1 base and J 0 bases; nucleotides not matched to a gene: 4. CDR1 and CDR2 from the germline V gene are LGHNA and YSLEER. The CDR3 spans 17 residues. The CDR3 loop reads CASSQGTGGWSNYGYTF. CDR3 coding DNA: TGCGCCAGCAGCCAAGGGACAGGGGGCTGGTCTAACTATGGCTACACCTTC.